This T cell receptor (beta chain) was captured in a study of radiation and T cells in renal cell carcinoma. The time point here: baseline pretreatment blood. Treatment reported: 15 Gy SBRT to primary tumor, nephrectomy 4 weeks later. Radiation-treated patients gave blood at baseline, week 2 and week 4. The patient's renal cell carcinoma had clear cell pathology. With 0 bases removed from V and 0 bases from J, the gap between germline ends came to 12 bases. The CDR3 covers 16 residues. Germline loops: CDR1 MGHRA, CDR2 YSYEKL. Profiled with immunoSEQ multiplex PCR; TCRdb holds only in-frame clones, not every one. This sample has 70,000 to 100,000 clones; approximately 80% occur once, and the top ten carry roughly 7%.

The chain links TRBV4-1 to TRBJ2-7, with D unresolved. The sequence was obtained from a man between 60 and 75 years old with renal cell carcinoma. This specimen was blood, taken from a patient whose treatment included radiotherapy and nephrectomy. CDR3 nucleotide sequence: TGCGCCAGCAGCCAAGACGGGCGGAGCTACTCCTACGAGCAGTACTTC. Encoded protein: CASSQDGRSYSYEQYF.